Below are 27 T cell receptor beta chains sequenced from a single sample in a study of blood T cells in healthy people across ages. PCR was performed a second time for roughly 7 to 11 cycles using a sample-barcoded 5' primer and a J-beta primer mix. TCRdb itself ran the 5' RACE reads through MiXCR, one entry per CDR3 protein. The sample yields just over 800,000 distinct CDR3 sequences, approximately 67% seen once. Sequencing was done on a sample of blood. These receptors all come from a man aged 25-45 years in good health.

This clonotype was observed a few times. The chain combines TRBV6-5 with TRBJ2-2; 8 nucleotides line up with TRBD1. The germline CDR1 and CDR2 sequences are MNHEY and SVGAGI. The junction had 6 bases not matched to a gene; V was cut back by 4 bases and J by 5 bases. This CDR3 comprises 15 residues. CDR3 nucleotides: TGTGCCAGCAGTTGGGCAGGGGGCGGAACCGGGGAGCTGTTTTTT. Protein product: CASSWAGGGTGELFF.

The chain employs TRBV7-6 and TRBJ1-1; 7 bases fit TRBD1. Per the germline V gene, CDR1 is SGHVS and CDR2 is FNYEAQ. This CDR3 has 15 amino acids. The V gene end was trimmed by 1 base and the J gene end by 5 bases; junction bases not matched to a gene: 7. The CDR3 protein is CASSLGQGAGTEAFF. The CDR3 region has the DNA TGTGCCAGCAGCTTAGGACAGGGAGCGGGGACTGAAGCTTTCTTT.

V gene TRBV29-1 combines with J gene TRBJ1-1; D is uncertain. From germline, CDR1 is SQVTM and CDR2 ANQGSEA. This CDR3 contains 11 residues. V was cut by 4 bases and J by 10 bases, with 13 bases left in between. CDR3 sequence reads: CSVVFSGRAFF. CDR3 sequence (DNA): TGCAGCGTTGTGTTCAGTGGTCGAGCTTTCTTT.

The V call is TRBV29-1, the J call TRBJ2-2, with D possibly being TRBD1 (5 bases). The CDR3 length is 14 residues. V was trimmed by 4 bases and J by 0 bases, leaving 9 bases between them. From germline, CDR1 is SQVTM and CDR2 ANQGSEA. The CDR3 spells CSVGAGSNTGELFF. The DNA of the CDR3 is TGCAGCGTTGGAGCAGGGTCGAACACCGGGGAGCTGTTTTTT.

The chain carries TRBV20-1 and TRBJ2-4; 15 positions agree with TRBD2. The J call may be wrong; the DNA end is better matched by TRBJ2-7. This CDR3 region has 15 residues. CDR1 is DFQATT and CDR2 is SNEGSKA in the germline V gene (reference sequence). CDR3 bases: TGCAGTGCTAGAACGGGACTAGCGGGGGGTTACGAGCAGTACTTC. Amino acids: CSARTGLAGGYEQYF.

The CDR3 region is CASSLETEETQYF. CDR3 DNA sequence: TGTGCCAGCAGCTTAGAAACAGAAGAGACCCAGTACTTC. The rearrangement uses TRBV7-9 and TRBJ2-5; D not resolved. CDR3 size: 13 residues. V lost 1 base, J lost 3 bases, and 6 bases lay in between. Germline V gene lookup returns CDR1 SEHNR and CDR2 FQNEAQ (reference sequence).

This chain joins TRBV9 and TRBJ2-3, with a tentative D call TRBD1 (5 bases). Germline V lookup: CDR1 SGDLS, CDR2 YYNGEE. There are 16 residues in the CDR3. Trimming pared 3 bases from V and 4 bases from J, leaving 18 bases between. Here the CDR3 DNA reads TGTGCCAGCAGCGGGAGCCCCGGTCAGGGCGCAGATACGCAGTATTTT. It codes for CASSGSPGQGADTQYF. Using reference TRBV9 and TRBJ2-3 for the parts outside the CDR3, the full variable domain is DSGVTQTPKHLITATGQRVTLRCSPRSGDLSVYWYQQSLDQGLQFLIQYYNGEERAKGNILERFSAQQFPDLHSELNLSSLELGDSALYFCASSGSPGQGADTQYFGPGTRLTVL.

This clonotype was counted only a few times. J is TRBJ2-3 and V is TRBV29-1; the match to TRBD2 covers 8 bases. V dropped 6 bases and J dropped 4; count of bases not matched to a gene: 9. This CDR3 comprises 14 residues. Per germline, CDR1 SQVTM and CDR2 ANQGSEA. The CDR3 DNA is TGCAGCGTAAGGGCGGGGGGCAAGGCAGATACGCAGTATTTT. Its translation is CSVRAGGKADTQYF.

This clonotype was seen ten or more times. V and J are TRBV7-2 and TRBJ2-5, with TRBD1 matching 8 bases. Germline lookup yields CDR1 SGHTA and CDR2 FQGNSA. The CDR3 spans 14 residues. With V trimmed by 5 bases and J by 1 base, 3 bases remained unmatched. CDR3 protein: CASSRGQGQETQYF. DNA for the CDR3: TGTGCCAGCAGCCGTGGACAGGGCCAAGAGACCCAGTACTTC.

The chain links TRBV4-1 to TRBJ1-6; a possible D gene is TRBD1 (6 bases). The CDR3 has 19 residues. Germline CDR1 reads MGHRA; CDR2 reads YSYEKL. V lost 0 bases, J lost 4 bases, and 19 bases lay in between. The chain's CDR3 is CASSQEGSGGQGYNSPLHF. The CDR3 DNA sequence: TGCGCCAGCAGCCAAGAGGGATCCGGTGGGCAGGGGTATAATTCACCCCTCCACTTT.

This clonotype has more than one count but fewer than ten. This chain connects TRBV3-1 to TRBJ1-2; TRBD1 matches at 7 bases. Per germline, CDR1 LGHDT and CDR2 YNNKEL (reference sequence). After removal of 4 bases from V and 5 bases from J, the junction contained 7 bases not matched to a gene. The length of the CDR3 is 14 residues. CDR3 residues: CASSPSDRLYGYTF. The CDR3 DNA reads as TGTGCCAGCAGCCCCTCGGACAGGCTGTATGGCTACACCTTC.

This clonotype came up a few times. The CDR3 loop reads CAIKVRVQGDNEQFF. DNA of the CDR3: TGTGCCATCAAGGTCCGTGTACAGGGTGACAATGAGCAGTTCTTC. This chain joins TRBV10-3 and TRBJ2-1; weak D call: TRBD1 (6 bases). The CDR3 consists of 15 residues. Trimming removed 7 bases from V and 5 bases from J, with 18 bases in between. CDR1 is ENHRY, CDR2 SYGVKD, per germline.

V gene TRBV24-1 combines with J gene TRBJ2-2; TRBD2 aligns across 13 bases. Trimming at V came to 3 bases and at J to 7 bases, leaving 7 bases not matched to a gene. The CDR3 loop spans 17 amino acids. Germline CDR1 KGHDR, CDR2 SFDVKD. The CDR3, as DNA: TGTGCCACCAGTGATCCCGGGACTAGCGGGGCAATCGGGGAGCTGTTTTTT. It encodes CATSDPGTSGAIGELFF.

This clonotype was seen a handful of times. The chain recombines TRBV20-1 with TRBJ2-1; maybe TRBD2 (7 bases). The CDR3 spans 16 residues. Trimming stripped 0 bases from V and 5 bases from J, with 17 bases between. CDR1 and CDR2 from the germline V gene are DFQATT and SNEGSKA (reference sequence). In DNA form, the CDR3 reads TGCAGTGCTAGAGACCATAGGGGGGGGAGTCACAATGAGCAGTTCTTC. Translating gives CSARDHRGGSHNEQFF.

This clonotype was counted at least ten times. The V call is TRBV6-1, the J call TRBJ2-6; no reliable D call. The CDR3 length is 13 residues. Germline assignment: CDR1 MNHNS and CDR2 SASEGT. CDR3 loop: CASSGSGANVLTF. DNA for the CDR3: TGTGCTAGTTCCGGCTCTGGGGCCAACGTCCTGACTTTC.

The rearrangement joins TRBV7-2 to TRBJ1-2, with 10 bases fitting TRBD1. CDR3 length: 14 amino acids. Trimming took 5 bases from V and 10 from J; bases not matched to a gene: 10. Germline CDR1 SGHTA, CDR2 FQGNSA. CDR3 amino acids: CASSRPNDRGPYTF. The CDR3 region has the DNA TGTGCCAGCAGCCGACCCAACGACAGGGGGCCCTACACCTTC. Together with reference TRBV7-2 and TRBJ1-2, the CDR3 gives the full variable domain: GAGVSQSPSNKVTEKGKDVELRCDPISGHTALYWYRQSLGQGLEFLIYFQGNSAPDKSGLPSDRFSAERTGGSVSTLTIQRTQQEDSAVYLCASSRPNDRGPYTFGSGTRLTVV.

V gene TRBV10-3 combines with J gene TRBJ2-2; D gene unclear. V gave up 10 bases and J gave up 3 bases, with 6 bases separating them. Per the germline V gene, CDR1 is ENHRY and CDR2 is SYGVKD. The CDR3 runs to 11 residues. The CDR3 nucleotides are TGTGCCACCCAGCACACCGGGGAGCTGTTTTTT. It specifies CATQHTGELFF.

The chain employs TRBV27 and TRBJ2-2, with D possibly matching TRBD2 (7 bases). The CDR3 is 14 amino acids. Trimming took off 5 bases at V and 5 bases at J, with 12 bases between the two ends. The germline CDR1 and CDR2 sequences are MNHEY and SMNVEV (reference sequence). The CDR3 protein is CASSPAGATGELFF. Here the CDR3 DNA reads TGTGCCAGCAGTCCTGCGGGGGCGACCGGGGAGCTGTTTTTT.

This clonotype appeared a few times. The chain uses TRBV29-1 and TRBJ2-5, with TRBD1 matching over 9 bases. The end of the DNA aligns better with TRBJ2-7, so the J call may be wrong. This CDR3 comprises 12 residues. Germline CDR1 reads SQVTM; CDR2 reads ANQGSEA. For the CDR3, the DNA is TGCAGCGTCTTGGACAGGGGTTACGAGCAGTACTTC. The encoded protein is CSVLDRGYEQYF.

This CDR3 is CASSEWGTGGYEQYF. In DNA form, the CDR3 reads TGTGCCAGCAGTGAGTGGGGGACAGGGGGCTATGAGCAGTACTTC. The genes are TRBV2 and TRBJ2-7, with TRBD1 identical over 12 bases. V was clipped by 3 bases and J by 7 bases; unmatched bases: 7. This CDR3 contains 15 residues. Germline CDR1 and CDR2: SNHLY and FYNNEI.

In this sample, this clonotype turned up a few times. This sequence joins TRBV12-3 or TRBV12-4 and TRBJ2-3; a weak D match, TRBD1 (7 bases). The CDR3 consists of 15 residues. V gave up 2 bases and J gave up 4 bases, with 13 bases separating them. CDR3 coding DNA: TGTGCCAGCAGTTTAAGGCAGGGGGGTGCAGATACGCAGTATTTT. It specifies CASSLRQGGADTQYF.

The chain carries TRBV14 and TRBJ1-2; D call uncertain. V was shortened by 2 bases and J by 1 base, with 8 bases between the two germline ends. The germline V gene has CDR1 SGHDN and CDR2 FVKESK. CDR3 length: 14 residues. For the CDR3, the DNA is TGTGCCAGCAGCCAAAGACACCTTAACTATGGCTACACCTTC. Amino acid sequence: CASSQRHLNYGYTF.

The V call is TRBV5-1, the J call TRBJ2-7; TRBD2 matches 8 bases. The germline V gene encodes CDR1 SGHRS and CDR2 YFSETQ. V was clipped by 4 bases and J by 1 base; unmatched bases: 7. The CDR3 length is 15 residues. CDR3 sequence (DNA): TGCGCCAGCAGCCGGGCGTCTAGCGGGTCCTACGAGCAGTACTTC. This translates into CASSRASSGSYEQYF. The complete variable domain, with remaining parts taken from reference TRBV5-1 and TRBJ2-7, reads KAGVTQTPRYLIKTRGQQVTLSCSPISGHRSVSWYQQTPGQGLQFLFEYFSETQRNKGNFPGRFSGRQFSNSRSEMNVSTLELGDSALYLCASSRASSGSYEQYFGPGTRLTVT.

This clonotype was observed a handful of times. The rearrangement uses TRBV6-2 or TRBV6-3 and TRBJ2-7, with 11 bases aligning to TRBD2. Germline values: CDR1 MNHEY, CDR2 SVGEGT. The CDR3 length is 14 residues. V lost 6 bases, J lost 1 base, and 2 bases stayed unmatched. The CDR3 region is CASRTSGASYEQYF. The CDR3 bases are TGTGCCAGCAGGACTAGCGGGGCGTCCTACGAGCAGTACTTC.

This chain uses TRBV5-6 with TRBJ1-1, with a tentative D call TRBD1 (5 bases). This CDR3 is built from 14 residues. Germline V CDR1 and CDR2: SGHDT, YYEEEE. V was cut by 6 bases and J by 0 bases, with 12 bases left in between. The CDR3 region is CASKERGMNTEAFF. The CDR3 coding sequence is TGTGCCAGCAAGGAAAGGGGCATGAACACTGAAGCTTTCTTT.

The chain links TRBV2 to TRBJ2-3; D is uncertain. This CDR3 contains 15 residues. Per germline, CDR1 SNHLY and CDR2 FYNNEI. Trimming removed 7 bases at V and 1 base at J, with 15 bases between. This CDR3 is CASTFRQPGTDTQYF. The CDR3 region has the DNA TGTGCCAGCACGTTTCGGCAGCCAGGCACAGATACGCAGTATTTT.

The V call is TRBV5-1, the J call TRBJ1-1, with D maybe TRBD1 (5 bases). CDR3 size: 15 residues. The V end lost 1 base, the J end lost 1 base, and 11 bases lay between the germline ends. Germline V gives CDR1 SGHRS, CDR2 YFSETQ. This chain's CDR3 is CASSLRTRGNTEAFF. The CDR3 DNA sequence: TGCGCCAGCAGCTTGCGCACGAGGGGGAACACTGAAGCTTTCTTT.